Following are 21 T cell receptor beta chains from one sample sequenced in a study of cytomegalovirus exposure and HLA in healthy donors. PCR primers comprised 60 Vbeta and 13 Jbeta primers. Sequencing was performed with immunoSEQ multiplex PCR; in TCRdb, only in-frame clones are kept and a portion is missing. The repertoire holds 250,000 to 350,000 clones, with about nine tenths as singletons. The specimen was PBMCs. The receptors derive from a middle-aged man in good health and CMV-seropositive.

The J gene is TRBJ2-4, the V gene TRBV18; weak D call: TRBD1 (7 bases). The CDR3 length is 13 residues. Germline lookup yields CDR1 KGHSH and CDR2 LQKENI. V gave up 8 bases and J gave up 5 bases, with 13 bases separating them. The CDR3, as DNA: TGTGCCAGCGCTTCAGGGGGGCAAAACATTCAGTACTTC. Translating gives CASASGGQNIQYF.

This sequence joins TRBV7-9 and TRBJ1-3; tentatively, D is TRBD1 (6 bases). Per germline, CDR1 SEHNR and CDR2 FQNEAQ (reference sequence). This CDR3 has 16 amino acids. V was shortened by 10 bases and J by 1 base, with 20 bases between the two germline ends. CDR3: CATLLAGDNSGNTIYF. The CDR3 nucleotides are TGTGCCACACTATTGGCAGGGGATAATTCTGGAAACACCATATATTTT.

The chain employs TRBV7-9 and TRBJ1-5; the D gene is possibly TRBD1 (5 bases). The germline V gene encodes CDR1 SEHNR and CDR2 FQNEAQ (reference sequence). Trimming took off 0 bases at V and 0 bases at J, with 12 bases between the two ends. The CDR3 runs to 17 residues. CDR3: CASSLAHSRDSNQPQHF. As DNA, the CDR3 is TGTGCCAGCAGCTTAGCGCATAGCAGGGATAGCAATCAGCCCCAGCATTTT. Drawing the rest from reference TRBV7-9 and TRBJ1-5, the complete variable domain is DTGVSQNPRHKITKRGQNVTFRCDPISEHNRLYWYRQTLGQGPEFLTYFQNEAQLEKSRLLSDRFSAERPKGSFSTLEIQRTEQGDSAMYLCASSLAHSRDSNQPQHFGDGTRLSIL.

V gene TRBV7-9 combines with J gene TRBJ2-5, with D maybe TRBD2 (7 bases). This CDR3 spans 15 amino acids. Germline CDR1 reads SEHNR; CDR2 reads FQNEAQ (reference sequence). V lost 3 bases and J 5 bases, leaving 16 bases between the germline ends. The CDR3 region has the DNA TGTGCCAGCAGCTTTCGGCAGGGGAGGGAGGAGACCCAGTACTTC. This sequence encodes CASSFRQGREETQYF.

The genes are TRBV19 and TRBJ2-1, with 8 nucleotides matching TRBD1. Germline lookup yields CDR1 LNHDA and CDR2 SQIVND (reference sequence). With V trimmed by 4 bases and J by 8 bases, 7 bases remained unmatched. The CDR3 length is 14 residues. The CDR3 bases are TGTGCCAGTAGTAAACGACAGGGGTGGGATGAGCAGTTCTTC. This codes for CASSKRQGWDEQFF.

This clone was counted a single time. The chain carries TRBV11-2 and TRBJ1-5; tentatively, D is TRBD1 (6 bases). Germline V gene data show CDR1 as SGHAT and CDR2 as FQNNGV. The CDR3 has 13 amino acids. The ends were cut back, 4 bases at V and 4 bases at J, with 8 bases in the middle. Written as DNA, the CDR3 is TGTGCCAGCAGCTCAGGGGAGAATCAGCCCCAGCATTTT. Its protein is CASSSGENQPQHF.

This sequence joins TRBV7-6 and TRBJ2-5, with 13 positions matching TRBD2. The DNA end is more similar to TRBJ2-7, so the J call may be wrong. CDR1 and CDR2 from the germline V gene are SGHVS and FNYEAQ. This CDR3 region has 15 residues. In DNA, the CDR3 is TGTGCCAGCAGCTCGGGACTAGCGGGGACCTACGAGCAGTACTTC. As protein: CASSSGLAGTYEQYF.

Notes on this clone: The sample has other DNA sequences that encode this CDR3 too. J is TRBJ2-7 and V is TRBV28; tentatively, D is TRBD1 (7 bases). CDR1 and CDR2 (germline): MDHEN, SYDVKM. This CDR3 spans 14 amino acids. Trimming removed 3 bases at V and 3 bases at J, with 12 bases between. The CDR3 coding sequence is TGTGCCAGCAGTTTCCAGGGGGGTAGCTACGAGCAGTACTTC. This translates into CASSFQGGSYEQYF.

The chain uses TRBV15 and TRBJ2-1; 8 nucleotides agree with TRBD2. The V gene's germline CDR1 is LNHNV and CDR2 YYDKDF (reference sequence). The V and J ends lost 1 base and 9 bases, in that order; junction bases with no gene match: 11. This CDR3 region has 16 residues. The CDR3 protein is CATSRGPAGVSGEQFF. The DNA of the CDR3 is TGTGCCACCAGCAGAGGCCCAGCGGGAGTATCGGGTGAGCAGTTCTTC.

The rearrangement links TRBV21-1 to TRBJ2-3; the table's D call, TRBD2, was not checked against the DNA. TRBV21-1 is listed as a pseudogene. The CDR3 has 17 amino acids. As DNA, the CDR3 is TGTGCCAGCAGCAAGGGACTAGCGGACACTAGCACAGATACGCAGTATTTT. This gives the protein CASSKGLADTSTDTQYF.

The chain is built from TRBV6-5 and TRBJ1-5; perhaps TRBD1 as D (5 bases). The CDR3 length is 15 residues. Deletions cut 10 bases from V and 0 bases from J, with 16 bases between. Germline loops: CDR1 MNHEY, CDR2 SVGAGI. The CDR3 spells CATRPGLNSNQPQHF. Here the CDR3 DNA reads TGTGCCACCCGACCGGGACTAAATAGCAATCAGCCCCAGCATTTT.

The genes are TRBV7-9 and TRBJ2-3, with 7 bases identical to TRBD2. V shed 7 bases, J shed 5 bases, and the junction held 9 bases outside the gene matches. Germline lookup yields CDR1 SEHNR and CDR2 FQNEAQ (reference sequence). This CDR3 region has 14 residues. CDR3 in amino acids: CASIPSGAKDTQYF. Here the CDR3 DNA reads TGTGCCAGCATCCCGAGCGGGGCGAAAGATACGCAGTATTTT.

The V call is TRBV5-1, the J call TRBJ2-7; TRBD2 aligns across 11 bases. Losses at the gene ends were 4 bases for V and 3 bases for J; bases not matched to a gene: 3. This CDR3 contains 14 residues. CDR1 is SGHRS and CDR2 is YFSETQ in the germline V gene. This chain's CDR3 is CASSRLAGNYEQYF. CDR3 in DNA: TGCGCCAGCAGCCGACTAGCGGGAAACTACGAGCAGTACTTC.

CDR3 DNA: TGTGCCAGCAGCTGGGGCGGAACCGACAATGAGCAGTTCTTC. It is translated as CASSWGGTDNEQFF. This chain connects TRBV11-2 to TRBJ2-1; D possibly corresponds to TRBD1 (5 bases). Looked up from germline, CDR1 is SGHAT and CDR2 is FQNNGV. The V and J ends lost 4 bases and 5 bases respectively, with 12 bases between them. The CDR3 loop spans 14 amino acids. The full variable domain, rest sourced from reference TRBV11-2 and TRBJ2-1, is EAGVAQSPRYKIIEKRQSVAFWCNPISGHATLYWYQQILGQGPKLLIQFQNNGVVDDSQLPKDRFSAERLKGVDSTLKIQPAKLEDSAVYLCASSWGGTDNEQFFGPGTRLTVL.

The chain employs TRBV7-3 and TRBJ2-7; the D gene is possibly TRBD1 (6 bases). Trimming took 5 bases from V and 3 from J, leaving 20 bases between them. Germline V gene lookup returns CDR1 SGHTA and CDR2 FQGTGA. CDR3 length: 16 residues. The CDR3 sequence is CASSVVRGNPFYEQYF. The CDR3 DNA follows: TGTGCCAGCAGCGTGGTCAGGGGTAACCCTTTCTACGAGCAGTACTTC.

The chain links TRBV7-6 to TRBJ1-2; 7 nucleotides line up with TRBD1. Germline trimming cut 5 bases from V and 4 bases from J; bases unmatched to any gene: 4. Germline values: CDR1 SGHVS, CDR2 FNYEAQ. The CDR3 totals 13 residues. The CDR3 here is CASSPTGSYGYTF. DNA of the CDR3: TGTGCCAGCAGCCCGACAGGGAGCTATGGCTACACCTTC. The full variable domain, in which reference TRBV7-6 and TRBJ1-2 provide the parts outside the CDR3, is GAGVSQSPRYKVTKRGQDVALRCDPISGHVSLYWYRQALGQGPEFLTYFNYEAQQDKSGLPNDRFSAERPEGSISTLTIQRTEQRDSAMYRCASSPTGSYGYTFGSGTRLTVV.

This clone appeared a single time. The chain has TRBV28 and TRBJ2-5; 11 nucleotides agree with TRBD1. The tail of the sequence fits TRBJ2-7 better, so the J call may be wrong. The CDR3 is made up of 15 amino acids. The germline V gene has CDR1 MDHEN and CDR2 SYDVKM. The CDR3 DNA follows: TGTGCCAGCAATGCGGCCGGGACAGGGGGATACGAGCAGTACTTC. Its translation: CASNAAGTGGYEQYF.

The chain joins TRBV27 to TRBJ2-7, with D uncertain. Germline lookup yields CDR1 MNHEY and CDR2 SMNVEV (reference sequence). Trimming took off 2 bases at V and 6 bases at J, with 8 bases between the two ends. This CDR3 is 12 amino acids long. The CDR3 is CASSLPGSEQYF. The CDR3 DNA sequence: TGTGCCAGCAGTTTACCAGGTTCCGAGCAGTACTTC.

V usage is TRBV29-1 and J usage is TRBJ2-1; 10 positions match TRBD2. The V gene's germline CDR1 is SQVTM and CDR2 ANQGSEA. CDR3 length equals 13 residues. J gave up 3 bases and V 7 bases, and 3 bases lay outside the gene matches. The CDR3 coding sequence is TGCAGCGGCGGACTAGCGGTCTACAATGAGCAGTTCTTC. Amino acids: CSGGLAVYNEQFF.

The chain couples TRBV6-5 to TRBJ2-7, with TRBD1 as a possible D gene (5 bases). V lost 0 bases and J lost 0, with 12 bases in between. Germline V gene sequence: CDR1 MNHEY, CDR2 SVGAGI. CDR3 length: 16 amino acids. CDR3 residues: CASSYSSVRVSYEQYF. DNA of the CDR3: TGTGCCAGCAGTTACTCGAGCGTCAGGGTCTCCTACGAGCAGTACTTC.

This chain joins TRBV5-1 and TRBJ1-5; D remains ambiguous. There are 15 residues in the CDR3. Trimming pared 5 bases from V and 6 bases from J, leaving 18 bases between. Germline loops: CDR1 SGHRS, CDR2 YFSETQ. This CDR3 reads CASRSGVGRGQPQHF. The CDR3 DNA reads TGCGCCAGCAGGTCCGGGGTCGGCCGGGGTCAGCCCCAGCATTTT.